Following are 24 T cell receptor beta chains from one sample sequenced in a study of identical twins. TCRdb redid the calling of the 5' RACE reads with MiXCR, one entry per CDR3 protein. Counted here are some 570,000 distinct CDR3 sequences, more than 20% occurring once; the ten biggest clones make up approximately 0.48%. These data also formed part of another study, on yellow fever vaccine responses in identical twins.

Sequencing was done on a sample of CD4+ T cells sorted from blood. Receptors originate from a woman between 18 and 29 years old in good health.

This clonotype was detected ten times or more. V is TRBV12-3 or TRBV12-4 and J is TRBJ1-3, with D unclear. Trimming took off 5 bases at V and 0 bases at J, with 8 bases between the two ends. The CDR3 has 14 residues. CDR3 in DNA: TGTGCCAGCAGTATCGCCCACTCTGGAAACACCATATATTTT. Translation gives CASSIAHSGNTIYF.

This clonotype was detected only a few times. Written as DNA, the CDR3 is TGTGCCAGCAGAGTGGGCCCCGAGCAGTTCTTC. Translated, it gives CASRVGPEQFF. The chain recombines TRBV2 with TRBJ2-1; D is uncertain. The germline V gene encodes CDR1 SNHLY and CDR2 FYNNEI. This CDR3 is 11 amino acids long. The ends were cut back, 6 bases at V and 10 bases at J, with 10 bases in the middle.

This clonotype was counted between two and nine times. The chain couples TRBV29-1 to TRBJ2-5; a possible D gene is TRBD2 (6 bases). The CDR3 is 15 amino acids. Germline CDR1 is SQVTM and CDR2 is ANQGSEA. The V end was cut by 3 bases, the J end by 1 base, with 15 bases between. The CDR3 is CSVDLTSRRQETQYF. DNA for the CDR3: TGCAGCGTTGATCTAACTAGCCGCCGCCAAGAGACCCAGTACTTC.

The rearrangement uses TRBV7-8 and TRBJ2-7; the match to TRBD2 covers 9 bases. The CDR3 length is 14 residues. The germline V gene encodes CDR1 SGHVS and CDR2 FQNEAQ. Germline trimming cut 5 bases from V and 7 bases from J; bases unmatched to any gene: 9. CDR3 coding DNA: TGTGCCAGCAGCCCATCTAGCGGGACCGGGGAGCAGTACTTC. This translates into CASSPSSGTGEQYF.

This clonotype came up a few times. This chain uses TRBV9 with TRBJ2-1; D gene ambiguous. Germline values: CDR1 SGDLS, CDR2 YYNGEE. This CDR3 is 15 amino acids long. Trimming removed 0 bases from V and 0 bases from J, with 7 bases in between. Here the CDR3 reads CASSVGIGSYNEQFF. CDR3 nucleotides: TGTGCCAGCAGCGTAGGGATTGGCTCCTACAATGAGCAGTTCTTC.

This clonotype has more than one count but fewer than ten. The gene calls are TRBV15 and TRBJ2-5; no clear D gene. The germline V gene encodes CDR1 LNHNV and CDR2 YYDKDF (reference sequence). Between the trimmed V and J ends, which lost 1 base and 3 bases, there was a span of 6 bases. The CDR3 is made up of 13 amino acids. The CDR3 coding sequence is TGTGCCACCAGCAGAGGCAGAAAAGAGACCCAGTACTTC. Translating gives CATSRGRKETQYF.

A few counts support this clonotype. The V and J genes are TRBV5-8 and TRBJ1-5; D is unresolved. CDR3 size: 13 residues. The germline V and J ends were trimmed by 1 base and 6 bases, with 8 bases remaining between them. The germline gives CDR1 SGHTS, CDR2 YDEGEE. The CDR3 loop is CASSLRGVQPQHF. CDR3 DNA: TGTGCCAGCAGCTTGCGGGGTGTTCAGCCCCAGCATTTT. The complete variable domain, with remaining parts taken from reference TRBV5-8 and TRBJ1-5, reads EAGVTQSPTHLIKTRGQQATLRCSPISGHTSVYWYQQALGLGLQFLLWYDEGEERNRGNFPPRFSGRQFPNYSSELNVNALELEDSALYLCASSLRGVQPQHFGDGTRLSIL.

Notes on this clonotype: Compared with germline, one end of the junction differs, possibly owing to a read error. CDR3 region: CAIREWTSGNTGELFF. The CDR3, as DNA: TGTGCCATCAGGGAGTGGACTAGCGGAAACACCGGGGAGCTGTTTTTT. The chain combines TRBV10-3 with TRBJ2-2, with TRBD2 identical over 10 bases. Germline V gene lookup returns CDR1 ENHRY and CDR2 SYGVKD. CDR3 length equals 16 residues.

This chain uses TRBV10-2 with TRBJ1-5; the D is unclear. Trimming removed 2 bases from V and 9 bases from J, with 5 bases in between. CDR3 length equals 11 residues. Germline CDR1 WSHSY, CDR2 SAAADI. CDR3 nucleotide sequence: TGCGCCAGCAGTGAGGCAGGGCCCCAGCATTTT. It translates to CASSEAGPQHF.

The V gene is TRBV7-9, the J gene TRBJ2-2, with D possibly matching TRBD1 (6 bases). The CDR3 spans 13 residues. Germline CDR1 and CDR2: SEHNR and FQNEAQ (reference sequence). V was clipped by 5 bases and J by 3 bases, with 7 bases between them. CDR3 amino acids: CASSRTDTGELFF. The CDR3 DNA reads TGTGCCAGCAGCCGGACAGACACCGGGGAGCTGTTTTTT.

The V call is TRBV27, the J call TRBJ2-2; D uncertain. Between the trimmed V and J ends, which lost 8 bases and 1 base, there was a span of 8 bases. Germline CDR1 is MNHEY and CDR2 is SMNVEV (reference sequence). CDR3 length: 13 residues. CDR3 nucleotide sequence: TGTGCCAGCCGTACACGGAACACCGGGGAGCTGTTTTTT. Translating gives CASRTRNTGELFF.

This chain uses TRBV5-1 with TRBJ2-3, with D perhaps TRBD2 (5 bases). The germline gives CDR1 SGHRS, CDR2 YFSETQ. Trimming removed 4 bases from V and 5 bases from J, with 17 bases in between. The CDR3 is made up of 15 amino acids. In DNA, the CDR3 is TGCGCCAGCAGCGCCGGCCGCGGGCCCCTAGATACGCAGTATTTT. Its translation is CASSAGRGPLDTQYF.

This clonotype has just a few counts. The CDR3 DNA follows: TGCAGTGCTAGGCGGACAGGGGAGGCCACTGAAGCTTTCTTT. This codes for CSARRTGEATEAFF. The chain recombines TRBV20-1 with TRBJ1-1; 9 nucleotides align to TRBD1. Germline CDR1 reads DFQATT; CDR2 reads SNEGSKA (reference sequence). The CDR3 is 14 residues long. With 3 bases clipped from V and 4 bases from J, the junction kept 6 bases outside the gene matches.

This clonotype was counted a few times. This rearrangement joins TRBV20-1 to TRBJ1-3; D uncertain. The CDR3 extends over 12 amino acids. Trimming removed 7 bases at V and 0 bases at J, with 7 bases between. CDR1 and CDR2 (germline): DFQATT, SNEGSKA (reference sequence). The DNA of the CDR3 is TGCAGTGTTTTGCTCTCTGGAAACACCATATATTTT. Translation: CSVLLSGNTIYF.

This clonotype showed up just a few times. In nucleotides, the CDR3 is TGTGCCATCAGTGATAGAGTATTGGGGGACTACGAGCAGTACTTC. Its translation is CAISDRVLGDYEQYF. The rearrangement joins TRBV10-3 to TRBJ2-7, with D possibly being TRBD1 or TRBD2 (5 bases each). Between the trimmed V and J ends, which lost 3 bases and 3 bases, there was a span of 15 bases. The germline V gene encodes CDR1 ENHRY and CDR2 SYGVKD. This CDR3 region has 15 residues.

The chain is built from TRBV5-1 and TRBJ2-7; D not certain. The germline CDR1 and CDR2 sequences are SGHRS and YFSETQ. V lost 1 base and J 3 bases, leaving 20 bases between the germline ends. The CDR3 has 17 residues. The CDR3 reads CASSLRGHGDLDYEQYF. The CDR3 DNA sequence: TGCGCCAGCAGCTTGCGTGGTCACGGAGATCTCGACTACGAGCAGTACTTC.

The rearrangement joins TRBV9 to TRBJ2-2, with TRBD2 as a possible D gene (6 bases). This CDR3 is built from 14 residues. V dropped 0 bases and J dropped 4 bases, with 7 bases sitting between them. The germline CDR1 and CDR2 sequences are SGDLS and YYNGEE. CDR3 sequence reads: CASSVGTTTGELFF. The CDR3 nucleotides read TGTGCCAGCAGCGTAGGGACTACCACCGGGGAGCTGTTTTTT.

Many counts were recorded for this clonotype. The chain is built from TRBV10-3 and TRBJ1-4; a possible D gene is TRBD1 (5 bases). Germline CDR1 ENHRY, CDR2 SYGVKD. The V gene lost 0 bases and the J gene lost 7 bases, with 12 bases spanning the gap. The CDR3 spans 15 residues. This CDR3 reads CAISESSLQGEKLFF. DNA of the CDR3: TGTGCCATCAGTGAGTCTAGCCTTCAGGGTGAAAAACTGTTTTTT.

This clonotype appeared a single time. One end of the junction does not line up with germline, which may come from a read error. The rearrangement uses TRBV11-3 and TRBJ2-1, with TRBD2 identical over 11 bases. This CDR3 is built from 16 residues. CDR1 SGHNT and CDR2 YENEEA come from the germline V gene. For the CDR3, the DNA is TGTGCCAGCAGCGAGTGGCTAGCGGGAGGTAGGGATGAGCAGCTCTTC. Translation gives CASSEWLAGGRDEQLF.

This clonotype was seen more than once but under ten times. The chain links TRBV28 to TRBJ1-5; D might be TRBD1 (6 bases). V was cut by 3 bases and J by 0 bases, with 9 bases left in between. Germline V CDR1 and CDR2: MDHEN, SYDVKM. The CDR3 is made up of 15 amino acids. CDR3 amino acids: CASSFSGVSNQPQHF. DNA of the CDR3: TGTGCCAGCAGTTTTTCAGGGGTTAGCAATCAGCCCCAGCATTTT.

This chain connects TRBV20-1 to TRBJ1-6, with D perhaps TRBD1 (6 bases). Between the trimmed V and J ends, which lost 2 bases and 11 bases, there was a span of 13 bases. CDR1 is DFQATT, CDR2 SNEGSKA, per germline (reference sequence). This CDR3 is built from 13 residues. CDR3 amino acids: CSARPTTGAPLHF. In nucleotides, the CDR3 is TGCAGTGCTAGACCGACGACAGGAGCACCCCTCCACTTT.

The CDR3 spells CSVDSGGETQYF. As DNA, the CDR3 is TGCAGCGTTGACTCTGGAGGCGAGACCCAGTACTTC. V and J are TRBV29-1 and TRBJ2-5, with D perhaps TRBD2 (5 bases). The V gene's germline CDR1 is SQVTM and CDR2 ANQGSEA. The CDR3 has 12 amino acids. The V gene lost 3 bases and the J gene lost 5 bases, with 10 bases spanning the gap.

The chain has TRBV20-1 and TRBJ2-7, with 8 positions matching TRBD2. The J segment lost 2 bases and the V segment lost 3 bases, leaving 3 bases of the junction unmatched. There are 13 residues in the CDR3. Germline V gene data show CDR1 as DFQATT and CDR2 as SNEGSKA (reference sequence). The CDR3 sequence is CSASGLAPYEQYV. The CDR3 DNA sequence: TGCAGTGCTAGTGGACTAGCTCCCTACGAGCAGTACGTC.

This clonotype turned up a few times. V usage is TRBV6-1 and J usage is TRBJ2-1; 12 bases agree with TRBD2. V shed 7 bases and J 6 bases; nucleotides not matched to a gene: 10. Germline CDR1 reads MNHNS; CDR2 reads SASEGT. This CDR3 has 16 amino acids. CDR3 region: CASTMSGTSGFNEQFF. For the CDR3, the DNA is TGTGCCAGCACCATGAGTGGGACTAGCGGGTTCAATGAGCAGTTCTTC.